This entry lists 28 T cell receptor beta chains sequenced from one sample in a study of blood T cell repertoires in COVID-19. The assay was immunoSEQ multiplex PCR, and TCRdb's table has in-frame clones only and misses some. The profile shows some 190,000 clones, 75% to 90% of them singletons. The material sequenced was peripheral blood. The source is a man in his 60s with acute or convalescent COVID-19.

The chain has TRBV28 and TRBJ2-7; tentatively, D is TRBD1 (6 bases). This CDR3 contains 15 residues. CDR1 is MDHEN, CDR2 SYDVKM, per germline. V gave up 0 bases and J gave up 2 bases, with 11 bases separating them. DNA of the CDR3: TGTGCCAGCAGTTTATGGGGGGCTAATCCCTACGAGCAGTACTTC. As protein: CASSLWGANPYEQYF.

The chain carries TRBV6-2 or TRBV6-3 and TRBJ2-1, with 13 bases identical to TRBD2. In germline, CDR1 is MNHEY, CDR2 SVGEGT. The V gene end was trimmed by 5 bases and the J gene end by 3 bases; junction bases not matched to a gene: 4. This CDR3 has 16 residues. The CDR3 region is CASSHGLAGVYNEQFF. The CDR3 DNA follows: TGTGCCAGCAGTCACGGACTAGCGGGAGTCTACAATGAGCAGTTCTTC.

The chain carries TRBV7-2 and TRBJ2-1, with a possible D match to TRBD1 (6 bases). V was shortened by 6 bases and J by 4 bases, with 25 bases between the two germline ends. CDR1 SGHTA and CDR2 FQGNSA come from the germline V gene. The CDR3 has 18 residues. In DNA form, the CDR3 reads TGTGCCAGCAGATACTCCGGGGATAAAAGGGGGTTTTACAATGAGCAGTTCTTC. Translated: CASRYSGDKRGFYNEQFF.

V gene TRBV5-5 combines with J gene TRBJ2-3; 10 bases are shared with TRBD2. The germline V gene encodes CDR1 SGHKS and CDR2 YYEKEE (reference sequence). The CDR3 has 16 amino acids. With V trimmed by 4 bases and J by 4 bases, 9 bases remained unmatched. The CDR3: CASSRGSSGSSDTQYF. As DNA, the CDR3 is TGTGCCAGCAGCCGGGGGTCTAGCGGGAGTTCAGATACGCAGTATTTT.

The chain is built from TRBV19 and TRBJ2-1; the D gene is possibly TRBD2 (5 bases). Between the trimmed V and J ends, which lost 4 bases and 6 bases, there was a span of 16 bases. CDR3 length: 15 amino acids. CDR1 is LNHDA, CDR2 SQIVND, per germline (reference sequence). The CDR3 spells CASSTVRSGGNEQFF. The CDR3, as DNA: TGTGCCAGTAGTACTGTCAGATCAGGAGGCAATGAGCAGTTCTTC.

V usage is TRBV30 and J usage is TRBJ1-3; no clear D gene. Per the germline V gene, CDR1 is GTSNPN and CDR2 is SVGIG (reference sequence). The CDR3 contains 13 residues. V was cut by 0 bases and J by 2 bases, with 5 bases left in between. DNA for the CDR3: TGTGCCTGGAGTGTACTAACTGGAAACACCATATATTTT. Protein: CAWSVLTGNTIYF.

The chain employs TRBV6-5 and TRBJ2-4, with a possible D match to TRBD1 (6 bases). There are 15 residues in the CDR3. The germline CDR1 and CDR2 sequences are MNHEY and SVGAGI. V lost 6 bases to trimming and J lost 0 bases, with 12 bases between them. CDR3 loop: CASSRTELAKNIQYF. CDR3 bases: TGTGCCAGCAGCCGGACAGAACTAGCCAAAAACATTCAGTACTTC.

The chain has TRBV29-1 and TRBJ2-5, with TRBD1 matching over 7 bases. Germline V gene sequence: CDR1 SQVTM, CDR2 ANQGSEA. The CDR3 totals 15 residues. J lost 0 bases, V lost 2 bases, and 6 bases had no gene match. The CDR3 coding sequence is TGCAGCGTTGAATTGGTGGGACAGCACCAAGAGACCCAGTACTTC. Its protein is CSVELVGQHQETQYF. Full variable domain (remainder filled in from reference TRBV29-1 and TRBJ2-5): SAVISQKPSRDICQRGTSLTIQCQVDSQVTMMFWYRQQPGQSLTLIATANQGSEATYESGFVIDKFPISRPNLTFSTLTVSNMSPEDSSIYLCSVELVGQHQETQYFGPGTRLLVL.

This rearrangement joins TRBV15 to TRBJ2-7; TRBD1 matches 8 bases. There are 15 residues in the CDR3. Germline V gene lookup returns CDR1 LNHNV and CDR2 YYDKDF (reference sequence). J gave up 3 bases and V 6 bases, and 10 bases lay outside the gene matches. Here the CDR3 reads CATSTHKTGGYEQYF. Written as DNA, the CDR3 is TGTGCCACCAGTACGCATAAAACAGGGGGCTACGAGCAGTACTTC.

The CDR3 DNA follows: TGTGCCAGCAGTAGCCCCCGGACAGGAGTCCTCAATGAGCAGTTCTTC. Amino acids: CASSSPRTGVLNEQFF. V usage is TRBV6-2 or TRBV6-3 and J usage is TRBJ2-1; TRBD1 matches at 7 bases. Germline V gene lookup returns CDR1 MNHEY and CDR2 SVGEGT. V lost 5 bases and J lost 6; bases outside the gene matches: 13. The CDR3 totals 16 residues.

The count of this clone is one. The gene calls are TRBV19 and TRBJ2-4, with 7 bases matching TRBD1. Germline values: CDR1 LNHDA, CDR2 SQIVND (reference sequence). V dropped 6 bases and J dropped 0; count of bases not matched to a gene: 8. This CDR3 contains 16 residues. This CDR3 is CASSHPGQLAKNIQYF. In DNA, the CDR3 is TGTGCCAGTAGCCATCCGGGACAGTTAGCCAAAAACATTCAGTACTTC. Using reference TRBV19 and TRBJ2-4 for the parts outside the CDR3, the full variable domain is DGGITQSPKYLFRKEGQNVTLSCEQNLNHDAMYWYRQDPGQGLRLIYYSQIVNDFQKGDIAEGYSVSREKKESFPLTVTSAQKNPTAFYLCASSHPGQLAKNIQYFGAGTRLSVL.

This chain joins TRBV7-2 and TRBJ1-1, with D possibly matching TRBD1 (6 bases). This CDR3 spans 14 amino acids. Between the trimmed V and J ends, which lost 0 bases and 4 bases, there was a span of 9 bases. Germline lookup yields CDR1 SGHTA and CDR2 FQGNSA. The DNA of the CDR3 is TGTGCCAGCAGCTTAGCGCAGGGGATCACTGAAGCTTTCTTT. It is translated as CASSLAQGITEAFF.

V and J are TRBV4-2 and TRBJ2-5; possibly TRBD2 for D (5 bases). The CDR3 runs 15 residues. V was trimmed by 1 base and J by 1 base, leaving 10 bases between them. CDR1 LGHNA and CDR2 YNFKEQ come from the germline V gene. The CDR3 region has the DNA TGTGCCAGCAGCCAAGTCGAGGGATCCCAAGAGACCCAGTACTTC. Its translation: CASSQVEGSQETQYF.

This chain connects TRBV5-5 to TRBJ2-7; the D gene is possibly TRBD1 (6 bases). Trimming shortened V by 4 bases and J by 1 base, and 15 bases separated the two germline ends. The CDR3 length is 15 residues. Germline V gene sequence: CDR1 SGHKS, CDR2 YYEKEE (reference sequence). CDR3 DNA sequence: TGTGCCAGCAGCCCCGGACAGCGGTATTCCTACGAGCAGTACTTC. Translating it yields CASSPGQRYSYEQYF.

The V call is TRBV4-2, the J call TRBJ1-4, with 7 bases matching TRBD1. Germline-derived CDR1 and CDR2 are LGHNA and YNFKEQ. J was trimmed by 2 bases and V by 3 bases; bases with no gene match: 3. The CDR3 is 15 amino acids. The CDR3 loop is CASSQPGQTNEKLFF. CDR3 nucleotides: TGTGCCAGCAGCCAGCCGGGACAGACTAATGAAAAACTGTTTTTT.

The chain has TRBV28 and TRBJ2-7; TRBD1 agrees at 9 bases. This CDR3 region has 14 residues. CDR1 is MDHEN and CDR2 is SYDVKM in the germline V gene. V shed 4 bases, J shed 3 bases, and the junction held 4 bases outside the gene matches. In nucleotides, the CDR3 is TGTGCCAGCAGTTCCCCGGGACAGGGCTACGAGCAGTACTTC. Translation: CASSSPGQGYEQYF. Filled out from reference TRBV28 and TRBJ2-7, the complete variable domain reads DVKVTQSSRYLVKRTGEKVFLECVQDMDHENMFWYRQDPGLGLRLIYFSYDVKMKEKGDIPEGYSVSREKKERFSLILESASTNQTSMYLCASSSPGQGYEQYFGPGTRLTVT.

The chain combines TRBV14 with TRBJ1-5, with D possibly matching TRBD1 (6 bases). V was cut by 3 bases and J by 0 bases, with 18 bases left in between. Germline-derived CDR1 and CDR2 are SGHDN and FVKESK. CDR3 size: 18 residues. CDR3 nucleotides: TGTGCCAGCAGCCAGAGGGGGTTGACAGTCTATAGCAATCAGCCCCAGCATTTT. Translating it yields CASSQRGLTVYSNQPQHF.

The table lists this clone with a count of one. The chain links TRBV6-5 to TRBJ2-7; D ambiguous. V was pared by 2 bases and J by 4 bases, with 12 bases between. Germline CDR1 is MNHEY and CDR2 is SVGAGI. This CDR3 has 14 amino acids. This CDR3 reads CASSYGPFGYEQYF. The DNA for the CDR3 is TGTGCCAGCAGTTACGGGCCCTTTGGGTACGAGCAGTACTTC.

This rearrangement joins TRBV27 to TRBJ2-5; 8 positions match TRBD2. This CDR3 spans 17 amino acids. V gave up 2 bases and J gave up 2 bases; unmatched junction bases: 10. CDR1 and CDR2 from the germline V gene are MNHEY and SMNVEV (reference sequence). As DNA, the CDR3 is TGTGCCAGCAGTTTACGAGCGGGGGATAGTGGACAAGAGACCCAGTACTTC. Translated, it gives CASSLRAGDSGQETQYF.

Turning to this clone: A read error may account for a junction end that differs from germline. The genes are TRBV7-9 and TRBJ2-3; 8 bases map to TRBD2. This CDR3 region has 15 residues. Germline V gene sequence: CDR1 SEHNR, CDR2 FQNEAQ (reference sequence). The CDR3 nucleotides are TGTGCCAGCATCTTAAGCGGGAGAGGCACAGATACGCAGTATTTT. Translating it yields CASILSGRGTDTQYF.

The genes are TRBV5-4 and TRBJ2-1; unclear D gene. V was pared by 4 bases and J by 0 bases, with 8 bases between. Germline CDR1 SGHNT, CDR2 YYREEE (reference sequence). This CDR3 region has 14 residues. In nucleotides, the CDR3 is TGTGCCAGCAGCCTATCTAACTCCTACAATGAGCAGTTCTTC. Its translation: CASSLSNSYNEQFF.

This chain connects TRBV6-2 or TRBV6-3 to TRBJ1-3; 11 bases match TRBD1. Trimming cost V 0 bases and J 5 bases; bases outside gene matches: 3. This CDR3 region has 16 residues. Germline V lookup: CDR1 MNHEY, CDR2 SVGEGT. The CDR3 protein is CASSYSGQGARNTIYF. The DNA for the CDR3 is TGTGCCAGCAGTTACTCCGGACAGGGGGCGAGAAACACCATATATTTT.

CDR3 nucleotide sequence: TGTGCCAGCAGCCGACCCAGCGTAAGCTCCTATAATTCACCCCTCCACTTT. Translated, it gives CASSRPSVSSYNSPLHF. V and J are TRBV3-1 (or the pseudogene TRBV3-2) and TRBJ1-6; D call uncertain. V was clipped by 4 bases and J by 0 bases, with 13 bases between them. The CDR3 totals 17 residues. Per the germline V gene, CDR1 is LGHDT and CDR2 is YNNKEL (reference sequence).

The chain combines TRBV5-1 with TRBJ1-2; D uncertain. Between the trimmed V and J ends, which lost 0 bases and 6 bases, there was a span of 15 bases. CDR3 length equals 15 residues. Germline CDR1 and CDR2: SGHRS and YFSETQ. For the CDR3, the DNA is TGCGCCAGCAGCTTGGCCGCTAACAGCCTAAATGGCTACACCTTC. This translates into CASSLAANSLNGYTF.

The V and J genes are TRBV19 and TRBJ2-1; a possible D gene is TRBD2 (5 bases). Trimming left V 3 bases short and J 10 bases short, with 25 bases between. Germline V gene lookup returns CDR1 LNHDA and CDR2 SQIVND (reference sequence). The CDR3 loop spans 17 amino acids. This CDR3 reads CASSIGEGQSLVGEQFF. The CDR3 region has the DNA TGTGCCAGTAGTATTGGTGAGGGCCAGAGCTTGGTGGGCGAGCAGTTCTTC.

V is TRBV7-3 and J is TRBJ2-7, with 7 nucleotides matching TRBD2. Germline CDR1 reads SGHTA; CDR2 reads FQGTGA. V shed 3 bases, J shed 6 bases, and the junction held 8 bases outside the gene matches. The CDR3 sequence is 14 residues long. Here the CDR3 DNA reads TGTGCCAGCAGCTTTCAGGGAGGGCCGGCCGAGCAGTACTTC. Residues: CASSFQGGPAEQYF.

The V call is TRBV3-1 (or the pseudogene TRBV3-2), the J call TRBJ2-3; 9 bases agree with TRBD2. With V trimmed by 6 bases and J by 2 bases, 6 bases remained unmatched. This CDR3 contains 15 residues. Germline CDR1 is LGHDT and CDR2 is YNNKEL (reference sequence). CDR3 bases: TGTGCCAGCAGGCTTAGCGGGGGATTCACAGATACGCAGTATTTT. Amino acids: CASRLSGGFTDTQYF.

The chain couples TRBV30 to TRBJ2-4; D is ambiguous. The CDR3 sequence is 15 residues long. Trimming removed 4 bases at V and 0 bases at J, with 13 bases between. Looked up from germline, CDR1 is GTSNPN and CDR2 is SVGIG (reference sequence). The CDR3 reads CAWTSTRSAKNIQYF. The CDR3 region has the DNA TGTGCCTGGACTTCCACGAGGTCAGCCAAAAACATTCAGTACTTC.